Listed below are T cell receptor beta chains from one sample, sequenced in a study of blood T cell repertoires in COVID-19. TCRdb's table, derived via immunoSEQ multiplex PCR, lists solely in-frame clones and lacks some. Of about 55,000 clones listed, 90% are singletons. The sequencing input was peripheral blood. These receptors were obtained from a man in his forties with acute or convalescent COVID-19. Each CDR3 is given with its conserved first and last residue. Fields, in order: V gene, D gene, clone size, J gene, CDR3 DNA, CDR3 protein. A D gene is named only where the DNA matches it firmly. The size field is filled for only some rows; it gives once, few, many or a size class.

TRBV6-5,TRBD1,few,TRBJ2-7,TGTGCCAGCATACTGGGGACAGCCTTGTACTTC,CASILGTALYF
TRBV7-2,-,-,TRBJ2-1,TGTGCCAGCAGCTTAGAAGGTGGGAGGACCTACAATGAGCAGTTCTTC,CASSLEGGRTYNEQFF
TRBV6-4,-,-,TRBJ1-2,TGTGCCAGCAGTGACCGGGGGGGCTATGGCTACACCTTC,CASSDRGGYGYTF
TRBV7-2,TRBD2,-,TRBJ2-4,TGTGCCAGCAGCGAGACTAGCGGGATAGGCATTCAGTACTTC,CASSETSGIGIQYF
TRBV6-2/TRBV6-3,-,few,TRBJ2-1,TGTGCCAGCAGTTATAGCCAGCCACATGAGCAGTTCTTC,CASSYSQPHEQFF
TRBV19,TRBD2,-,TRBJ2-3,TGTGCCAGTAGTAAATCTAGCGGGAGATTAAAAGATACGCAGTATTTT,CASSKSSGRLKDTQYF
TRBV5-1,TRBD2,-,TRBJ2-1,TGCGCCAGCAGCCCCGGCCTAGCGGGAGGGTCCAATGAGCAGTTCTTC,CASSPGLAGGSNEQFF
TRBV13,-,-,TRBJ1-1,TGTGCCAGCAGCTTAGAAGAATTCAGGGAGAACACTGAAGCTTTCTTT,CASSLEEFRENTEAFF
TRBV7-2,-,-,TRBJ2-2,TGTGCCAGCAGCTACAGGACAGAGAACACCGGGGAGCTGTTTTTT,CASSYRTENTGELFF
TRBV7-3,TRBD2,-,TRBJ2-1,TGTGCCAGCAGTTCCGCCCCCACTAGCGGGCCTTACAATGAGCAGTTCTTC,CASSSAPTSGPYNEQFF
TRBV7-2,-,-,TRBJ2-6,TGTGCCAGCAGCTTAGTTGGAGGCTCTGGGGCCAACGTCCTGACTTTC,CASSLVGGSGANVLTF
TRBV6-5,-,-,TRBJ1-5,TGTGCCAGCAGTTTAACTGTCAATCAGCCCCAGCATTTT,CASSLTVNQPQHF
TRBV12-3/TRBV12-4,-,-,TRBJ2-5,TGTGCCAGCAGCCTTGGACAGTCCGAGACCCAGTACTTC,CASSLGQSETQYF
TRBV3-1/TRBV3-2,-,-,TRBJ1-1,TGTGCCAGCGGTCAGGGGCTGGACACTGAAGCTTTCTTT,CASGQGLDTEAFF
TRBV2,-,-,TRBJ1-5,TGTGCCAGCAAAATGGGGGCAGGGGCGGCCCAGCCCCAGCATTTT,CASKMGAGAAQPQHF
TRBV7-2,TRBD2,-,TRBJ2-7,TGTGCCAGCAGCCGTGAAGGAACTAGCGGGACCTACGAGCAGTACTTC,CASSREGTSGTYEQYF
TRBV6-6,-,-,TRBJ1-3,TGTGCCAGCACACAGGGTAGGGGCTCTGGAAACACCATATATTTT,CASTQGRGSGNTIYF
TRBV28,-,-,TRBJ2-7,TGTGCCAGCAGAATATCTTCCGGGACACCGGTTTCCTACGAGCAGTACTTC,CASRISSGTPVSYEQYF
TRBV7-2,-,-,TRBJ2-7,TGTGCCAGCAGCTTAGTAGCGTCTCCCGAGCAGTACTTC,CASSLVASPEQYF
TRBV5-6,TRBD2,-,TRBJ2-1,TGTGCCAGCAGCTTGGAGGCGGGAGGTATCTTTAATGAGCAGTTCTTC,CASSLEAGGIFNEQFF
TRBV6-5,-,-,TRBJ2-5,TGTGCCAGCAGTTACTCGGAAGGGGCGACCCAGTACTTC,CASSYSEGATQYF
TRBV2,TRBD2,-,TRBJ2-7,TGTGCCAGCAGTGATTTGGCGGGAGGCGAGCAGTACTTC,CASSDLAGGEQYF
TRBV11-2,-,-,TRBJ1-6,TGTGCCAGCAGCTTAGAACCCCGCCCGGATTCACCCCTCCACTTT,CASSLEPRPDSPLHF
TRBV6-2/TRBV6-3,TRBD1,-,TRBJ1-5,TGTGCCAGCAGTTACTCGCCAGGGGGCACGAGCAATCAGCCCCAGCATTTT,CASSYSPGGTSNQPQHF
TRBV18,TRBD1,-,TRBJ1-2,TGTGCCAGCTCCCCCTCGGGACAGGGTGATGGCTACACCTTC,CASSPSGQGDGYTF
TRBV10-3,TRBD1,-,TRBJ1-5,TGTGCCATCAGACCCGACAGGGGGGAGGGTCAGCCCCAGCATTTT,CAIRPDRGEGQPQHF
TRBV6-5,-,-,TRBJ1-2,TGTGCCAGCAGTTACTCGTCCAGGGTAAACTATGGCTACACCTTC,CASSYSSRVNYGYTF
TRBV7-3,-,once,TRBJ2-2,TGTGCCAGCAGCCCTAGGACAGCGAACACCGGGGAGCTGTTTTTT,CASSPRTANTGELFF
TRBV3-1/TRBV3-2,TRBD2,-,TRBJ2-5,TGTGCCAGCAGCCAAGATCGACTAGCGGGAGCGAAGACCCAGTACTTC,CASSQDRLAGAKTQYF
TRBV3-1/TRBV3-2,-,once,TRBJ2-4,TGTGCCAGCAGCCAGGGGCTCACTGGAGCCAAAAACATTCAGTACTTC,CASSQGLTGAKNIQYF
TRBV5-6,TRBD1,once,TRBJ1-1,TGTGCCAGCAGCTCTAGACAGGGGAAGTGGAACACTGAAGCTTTCTTT,CASSSRQGKWNTEAFF
TRBV28,-,-,TRBJ1-2,TGTGCCAGCAGTCTTACAGGGCGCTATGGCTACACCTTC,CASSLTGRYGYTF
TRBV7-3,TRBD2,-,TRBJ2-7,TGTGCCAGCAGCTTAACCTGTCTAGCGGGAGGCTGCTCCTACGAGCAGTACTTC,CASSLTCLAGGCSYEQYF
TRBV12-3/TRBV12-4,-,-,TRBJ1-2,TGTGCCAGCAGTTTAACATTAGGAGGGGGCTACACCTTC,CASSLTLGGGYTF
TRBV5-1,TRBD1,-,TRBJ1-1,TGCGCCAGCAGCTTGGTATTGGGGACAGGGGGCATGGCTGAAGCTTTCTTT,CASSLVLGTGGMAEAFF
TRBV12-5,-,-,TRBJ1-5,TGTGCTAGTGGTTTGGCCCGGGGGGTTCAGCCCCAGCATTTT,CASGLARGVQPQHF
TRBV11-2,TRBD1,-,TRBJ1-6,TGTGCCAGCAGCTTAGGGACAGGCCTTCATTCACCCCTCCACTTT,CASSLGTGLHSPLHF
TRBV18,TRBD2,-,TRBJ2-7,TGTGCCAGCTCACCGACTAGCGGGAGTCCCCACGAGCAGTACTTC,CASSPTSGSPHEQYF
TRBV28,TRBD1,once,TRBJ1-2,TGTGCCAGCAGAACGGGACAGGGGATCTATGGCTACACCTTC,CASRTGQGIYGYTF
TRBV5-1,-,-,TRBJ1-1,TGCGCCAGCAGCCTAGACAGGCCGAACACTGAAGCTTTCTTT,CASSLDRPNTEAFF
TRBV28,TRBD1,-,TRBJ2-3,TGTGCCAGCAGTTCAGGGGGCCTTTCTACAGATACGCAGTATTTT,CASSSGGLSTDTQYF
TRBV30,TRBD1,-,TRBJ1-3,TGTGCCTTTGGACAGGGAGGTGGAAACACCATATATTTT,CAFGQGGGNTIYF
TRBV7-2,-,-,TRBJ2-7,TGTGCCAGCAGCTTATACCTCAGTTACGAGCAGTACTTC,CASSLYLSYEQYF
TRBV30,-,-,TRBJ1-2,TGTGCCTGGAGTCCCGGAGTTGGCTACACCTTC,CAWSPGVGYTF
TRBV24-1,TRBD1,-,TRBJ2-7,TGTGCCACCAGCGATTTGGGACAGGGAAGGGAAGAGCAGTACTTC,CATSDLGQGREEQYF
TRBV4-1,TRBD2,-,TRBJ2-7,TGCGCCAGCAGCCAAGACCGGGCGGGAGCTGGTGAGCAGTACTTC,CASSQDRAGAGEQYF
TRBV12-3/TRBV12-4,-,-,TRBJ2-7,TGTGCCAGCAGCACCGGGAGCTCCTACGAGCAGTACTTC,CASSTGSSYEQYF
TRBV4-2,TRBD1,-,TRBJ1-2,TGTGCCAGCAGCCGGGATGGGGCGGGACAGGGTAACTATGGCTACACCTTC,CASSRDGAGQGNYGYTF
TRBV9,TRBD2,-,TRBJ2-1,TGTGCCAGCAGCGCGGCTGGAGGACTAGCCCCCTACAATGAGCAGTTCTTC,CASSAAGGLAPYNEQFF
TRBV3-1/TRBV3-2,-,-,TRBJ2-7,TGTGCCAGCAGCCAACTGGGACACGGCCTTGGGCACTTC,CASSQLGHGLGHF
TRBV11-1,TRBD1,-,TRBJ2-7,TGTGCCAGCAGCTTACGGACAGGCGACTCCTACGAGCAGTACTTC,CASSLRTGDSYEQYF
TRBV3-1/TRBV3-2,-,once,TRBJ2-5,TGTGCCAGCAGCCAAGAAGGGGGTGGATCCCGAGAGTACTTC,CASSQEGGGSREYF
TRBV11-2,-,-,TRBJ2-3,TGTGCCAGCAGCTTACCCCCGAGGGAGGGCACAGATACGCAGTATTTT,CASSLPPREGTDTQYF